Listed below are T cell receptor beta chains from one sample, sequenced in a study of shared T cell receptors in the human thymus. Repertoires were generated with immunoSEQ multiplex PCR, while TCRdb's copy carries only in-frame clones and drops some. This sample has some 400,000 clones, with 95% found just once. Sample: thymocytes. These receptors all come from a human donor. Each CDR3 is given with its conserved first and last residue. The D gene is left open where the match is weak.

d_call	v_call	cdr3_aa
.	TRBV15	CATSRDPRGPNTEAFF
.	TRBV7-9	CASSSWGVYEQYF
TRBD2	TRBV4-2	CASSQAGTSGREQYF
TRBD1	TRBV27	CASKVQGGSYEQYF
.	TRBV5-5	CASSLAGPYGYTF
.	TRBV12-5	CASGPPPGDEQYF
.	TRBV10-3	CAISSRIQAFF
TRBD2	TRBV7-2	CASSLGPGGGRVERCEQFF
TRBD1	TRBV27	CATRQGRAEAFF
.	TRBV7-9	CASSPASLPTRSYEQYF
TRBD1	TRBV5-4	CASSAGQGPEQYF
TRBD1	TRBV6-1	CASSKGDRGSHEQYF
TRBD1	TRBV4-3	CASSHYAGTGLTIYF
.	TRBV28	CASSLGGLTYEQYF
.	TRBV18	CASSPSGPETSYEQYF
.	TRBV19	CASSIRTVLKKTGELFF
TRBD2	TRBV4-3	CASSLNRGEREMTDTQYF
.	TRBV29-1	CSVGRGGQPQHF
.	TRBV5-1	CASSEGSYEQYF
.	TRBV7-2	CASSLVSGKIGNTIYF
.	TRBV6-1	CASSEALDGEQYF
.	TRBV7-9	CASSSHRDWGEKLFF
.	TRBV19	CASSALRGKYNEQFF
TRBD2	TRBV11-2	CASSGTSYEQYF
.	TRBV20-1	CSATDDYF
.	TRBV5-6	CASSLGLGALPRFEAFF
TRBD2	TRBV5-1	CASSLVVASGRTHNEQFF
TRBD1	TRBV28	CASSLGPRQGAANTEAFF
.	TRBV13	CASSGRCARQYF
TRBD1	TRBV5-8	CASSSVRGGQGPYQPQHF
TRBD2	TRBV6-4	CASSDSPGRFTDTQYF
.	TRBV5-1	CASSLARAGTGSYEQYF
TRBD2	TRBV4-3	CASSQSLAGGSYNEQFF
.	TRBV11-2	CASSSVGEQFF
TRBD2	TRBV11-3	CASSTLAGGSGDTQYF
TRBD1	TRBV11-3	CASSLDRRDRSNQPQHF
.	TRBV14	CASSQTGQPLSGANVLTF
.	TRBV7-6	CASSLAWVKFF
TRBD2	TRBV2	CASSEALAGGYNEQFF
.	TRBV28	CASRRLGDEQFF
.	TRBV5-4	CAAGVHEQYF
.	TRBV25-1	CASSEYTAPLGYTF
.	TRBV7-2	CASSRRGISTEAFF
TRBD2	TRBV9	CASSVGFRGSRNEQFF
TRBD1	TRBV27	CASSLDRGVDTQYF
TRBD1	TRBV27	CASLTGSSYNEQFF
.	TRBV27	CASSLSGMNTEAFF
TRBD2	TRBV27	CASSPSTSHKTTDTQYF
.	TRBV14	CASSQEGCEQYF
.	TRBV28	CASSPPPDSYNEQFF
.	TRBV6-6	CASSCGMKTGELFF
.	TRBV5-1	CASSFPWDGKAYF
.	TRBV21-1	CASSKGGYQPQHF
.	TRBV27	CASSFPRGEQYF